This entry concerns a single T cell receptor beta chain. Its antigen is unidentified. This specimen comes from a study of Ad26.COV2.S vaccination and SARS-CoV-2 variants. Overall study: Participants got Ad26.COV2.S intramuscularly, once or twice 56 days apart.

Treatment specified: around 19 received Ad26.COV2.S at low or high dose, single or two shots; five or six received placebo; per-sample allocation not given. Following the first vaccine or placebo injection, samples were taken on day 63. The shot given was an Ad26 vector that makes Wuhan-strain SARS-CoV-2 spike. Study-level results: Vaccine recipients posted higher spike-specific TCR breadth than their placebo counterparts.

The method was immunoSEQ multiplex PCR; TCRdb's version includes in-frame clones alone and lacks a portion of them. The sample carries about 320,000 clones, 90% recorded once. The CDR3 has 17 residues. The V gene's germline CDR1 is LGHNA and CDR2 YNFKEQ. V shed 0 bases and J shed 7 bases, with 16 bases lying between them. The rearrangement joins TRBV4-2 to TRBJ1-6; D unclear. Here the sequenced sample was peripheral blood, taken in a trial of Ad26.COV2.S vaccine versus placebo. The clonotype originates from a person aged 18-65 years who received the Ad26.COV2.S COVID-19 vaccine or a placebo. In nucleotides, the CDR3 is TGTGCCAGCAGCCAAGATGGCACCAGGACGGGGAATTCACCCCTCCACTTT. Its protein product is CASSQDGTRTGNSPLHF.